The T cell receptor beta chain described here comes from a study of blood T cell repertoires in COVID-19. Germline assignment: CDR1 SGHTA and CDR2 FQGNSA. V dropped 5 bases and J dropped 13 bases, with 21 bases sitting between them. The CDR3 length is 14 residues. Measured with immunoSEQ multiplex PCR; TCRdb has only the in-frame clones, and not every one. Among 25,000 or so clones, nearly 90% were seen once, and the ten largest hold about 10%. This TCR came from a man between 65 and 85 years old with acute or convalescent COVID-19. The V gene is TRBV7-2, the J gene TRBJ2-1, with D possibly TRBD2 on 6 matching bases. The sample consisted of peripheral blood. The CDR3 region is CASSVSRDSEGQFF. DNA for the CDR3: TGTGCCAGCAGCGTCTCCCGGGACTCCGAGGGACAGTTCTTC. Using reference TRBV7-2 and TRBJ2-1 for the parts outside the CDR3, the full variable domain is GAGVSQSPSNKVTEKGKDVELRCDPISGHTALYWYRQSLGQGLEFLIYFQGNSAPDKSGLPSDRFSAERTGGSVSTLTIQRTQQEDSAVYLCASSVSRDSEGQFFGPGTRLTVL.